This T cell receptor (beta chain) is drawn from a study of Ad26.COV2.S vaccination and SARS-CoV-2 variants. Sample treatment: roughly 18 received Ad26.COV2.S at low or high dose, single or two shots; a few received placebo; per-sample allocation not given. Sampling happened 63 days after the first vaccine or placebo injection. As for this clone: Antigen specificity is unknown.

Germline CDR1 reads MNHNY; CDR2 reads SVGAGI (reference sequence). CDR3 length: 15 residues. The V end lost 5 bases, the J end lost 2 bases, and 16 bases lay between the germline ends. Overall study findings and caveats: After vaccination, substantial breadth of spike-specific CD8+ and CD4+ responses was reported.

TCRdb's copy holds only in-frame clones and misses some; the assay was immunoSEQ multiplex PCR. The table includes about 460,000 clones, 70% to 90% detected once. The receptor comes from a person between 18 and 65 years old who received the Ad26.COV2.S COVID-19 vaccine or a placebo. The rearrangement uses TRBV6-6 and TRBJ2-7; the D is unclear. The sample was peripheral blood, taken in a trial of Ad26.COV2.S vaccine versus placebo. CDR3 nucleotides: TGTGCCAGCAGTCCTCGTGACGCAGGAACCTACGAGCAGTACTTC. Translating it yields CASSPRDAGTYEQYF.